Following are 31 T cell receptor beta chains from one sample sequenced in a study of T cells in Graves' hyperthyroidism and ophthalmopathy. Amplification targeted TCR beta CDR3 regions from RNA transcripts. The TCR CDR3 was amplified in a first-round RT-PCR using the HTBI primer set. One entry per CDR3 protein results from TCRdb running MiXCR on the multiplex PCR reads. The table lists around 400,000 distinct CDR3 sequences, about 13% of them singletons. The sequenced material came from blood. All receptors come from a woman between 18 and 29 years old with Graves' hyperthyroidism.

The chain carries TRBV19 and TRBJ1-1, with 7 bases matching TRBD1. J was trimmed by 4 bases and V by 4 bases; bases with no gene match: 9. The length of the CDR3 is 15 residues. Germline lookup yields CDR1 LNHDA and CDR2 SQIVND (reference sequence). The CDR3 spells CASSTFQGGGTEAFF. The CDR3 DNA sequence: TGTGCCAGTAGTACGTTCCAGGGGGGTGGCACTGAAGCTTTCTTT.

There are a few counts of this clonotype. This chain uses TRBV7-9 with TRBJ1-2; 7 bases fit TRBD1. The CDR3 is 21 amino acids. Germline trimming cut 5 bases from V and 3 bases from J; bases unmatched to any gene: 27. Germline assignment: CDR1 SEHNR and CDR2 FQNEAQ (reference sequence). CDR3 in DNA: TGTGCCAGCAGCCAAAAGGCTTCGGCGCCACCTTCAACCGGGACAGACTATGGCTACACCTTC. It translates to CASSQKASAPPSTGTDYGYTF.

This clonotype has just a few counts. V gene TRBV7-2 combines with J gene TRBJ1-5, with D hard to call. Trimming stripped 3 bases from V and 1 base from J, with 7 bases between. Germline CDR1 and CDR2: SGHTA and FQGNSA. This CDR3 spans 14 amino acids. The CDR3 protein is CASSLEASNQPQHF. CDR3 DNA sequence: TGTGCCAGCAGCTTGGAGGCAAGCAATCAGCCCCAGCATTTT. The variable domain in full, with the rest retrieved from reference TRBV7-2 and TRBJ1-5, is GAGVSQSPSNKVTEKGKDVELRCDPISGHTALYWYRQSLGQGLEFLIYFQGNSAPDKSGLPSDRFSAERTGGSVSTLTIQRTQQEDSAVYLCASSLEASNQPQHFGDGTRLSIL.

This clonotype was picked up many times. The rearrangement links TRBV2 to TRBJ2-2; 8 positions match TRBD1. Unmatched junction bases numbered 12, after V lost 6 bases and J lost 6 bases. CDR1 and CDR2 from the germline V gene are SNHLY and FYNNEI. CDR3 length: 16 amino acids. The CDR3 bases are TGTGCCAGCAGGACGGACAGGGAAGCATCTTCCGGGGAGCTGTTTTTT. It specifies CASRTDREASSGELFF. Filled out from reference TRBV2 and TRBJ2-2, the complete variable domain reads EPEVTQTPSHQVTQMGQEVILRCVPISNHLYFYWYRQILGQKVEFLVSFYNNEISEKSEIFDDQFSVERPDGSNFTLKIRSTKLEDSAMYFCASRTDREASSGELFFGEGSRLTVL.

In its sample, this clonotype was seen many times. The J gene is TRBJ2-7, the V gene TRBV20-1; perhaps TRBD1 as D (6 bases). V gave up 8 bases and J gave up 1 base, with 15 bases separating them. The V gene's germline CDR1 is DFQATT and CDR2 SNEGSKA (reference sequence). The CDR3 is made up of 13 amino acids. This CDR3 reads CSSTQGMSYEQYF. The CDR3 region has the DNA TGCAGTTCTACGCAGGGGATGTCCTACGAGCAGTACTTC.

This clonotype was recorded at least ten times. The chain has TRBV11-2 and TRBJ1-6; no reliable D call. The germline V and J ends were trimmed by 3 bases and 9 bases, with 12 bases remaining between them. The CDR3 is 14 amino acids. CDR1 SGHAT and CDR2 FQNNGV come from the germline V gene. CDR3 bases: TGTGCCAGCAGCTTTGGGAAAAGGGTTTCACCCCTCCACTTT. Its translation: CASSFGKRVSPLHF.

The table lists this clonotype with many counts. The J gene is TRBJ1-1, the V gene TRBV3-1; a weak D match, TRBD1 (6 bases). The CDR3 length is 14 residues. Trimming left V 3 bases short and J 1 base short, with 9 bases between. CDR1 and CDR2 (germline): LGHDT, YNNKEL (reference sequence). The CDR3 DNA reads TGTGCCAGCAGCCACGGGACACCGAACACTGAAGCTTTCTTT. Amino acids: CASSHGTPNTEAFF. The entire variable domain, with the rest obtained from reference TRBV3-1 and TRBJ1-1, is as follows: DTAVSQTPKYLVTQMGNDKSIKCEQNLGHDTMYWYKQDSKKFLKIMFSYNNKELIINETVPNRFSPKSPDKAHLNLHINSLELGDSAVYFCASSHGTPNTEAFFGQGTRLTVV.

The gene calls are TRBV20-1 and TRBJ1-2, with 7 bases matching TRBD1. V lost 6 bases and J lost 7; bases outside the gene matches: 14. The CDR3 sequence is 14 residues long. Looked up from germline, CDR1 is DFQATT and CDR2 is SNEGSKA (reference sequence). The CDR3: CSARGAGNVGGYTF. The CDR3 DNA reads as TGCAGTGCCAGGGGGGCAGGGAACGTGGGTGGCTACACCTTC.

This clonotype has ten or more counts. V is TRBV28 and J is TRBJ2-7, with D uncertain. With 2 bases removed from V and 7 bases from J, the gap between germline ends came to 9 bases. Germline CDR1 MDHEN, CDR2 SYDVKM. This CDR3 is built from 12 residues. The CDR3 loop is CASSLRLREQYF. For the CDR3, the DNA is TGTGCCAGCAGTTTACGGTTGAGGGAGCAGTACTTC.

This chain joins TRBV20-1 and TRBJ1-2; the D is unclear. V lost 3 bases and J lost 4, with 15 bases in between. The germline CDR1 and CDR2 sequences are DFQATT and SNEGSKA (reference sequence). The CDR3 sequence is 14 residues long. The CDR3: CSASSPGESYGYTF. In DNA form, the CDR3 reads TGCAGTGCTAGTTCCCCCGGGGAATCCTATGGCTACACCTTC.

In its sample, this clonotype was seen many times. V and J are TRBV7-8 and TRBJ2-1; 7 bases are shared with TRBD2. Germline loops: CDR1 SGHVS, CDR2 FQNEAQ. CDR3 length: 13 amino acids. V lost 1 base to trimming and J lost 9 bases; unmatched junction nucleotides: 3. CDR3 sequence reads: CASSLGSGGEQFF. The DNA for the CDR3 is TGTGCCAGCAGCTTAGGGTCGGGGGGTGAGCAGTTCTTC.

This clonotype was seen a few times. V usage is TRBV5-1 and J usage is TRBJ2-5; D gene unclear. Per germline, CDR1 SGHRS and CDR2 YFSETQ. The CDR3 extends over 15 amino acids. The V gene lost 4 bases and the J gene lost 4 bases, with 17 bases spanning the gap. CDR3 coding DNA: TGCGCCAGCAGCCTCCCGAGCCCGGTTACAGAGACCCAGTACTTC. Protein product: CASSLPSPVTETQYF.

This clonotype was seen many times. The chain couples TRBV27 to TRBJ2-7, with D possibly matching TRBD2 (5 bases). The CDR3 is 14 amino acids. The germline V and J ends were trimmed by 1 base and 6 bases, with 13 bases remaining between them. The germline gives CDR1 MNHEY, CDR2 SMNVEV (reference sequence). CDR3 protein: CASSLLAGGREQYF. DNA for the CDR3: TGTGCCAGCAGTTTATTAGCTGGAGGTCGCGAGCAGTACTTC.

The table lists this clonotype with many counts. The genes are TRBV28 and TRBJ2-1, with D unresolved. CDR3 length equals 14 residues. CDR1 is MDHEN, CDR2 SYDVKM, per germline. V was cut by 3 bases and J by 9 bases, with 15 bases left in between. CDR3 nucleotides: TGTGCCAGCAGTTTGGTCCGGCCTCCGGGTGAGCAGTTCTTC. Its protein is CASSLVRPPGEQFF.

In its sample, this clonotype was seen many times. The chain joins TRBV10-3 to TRBJ2-1, with 15 bases identical to TRBD2. V gave up 2 bases and J gave up 0 bases; unmatched junction bases: 5. The V gene's germline CDR1 is ENHRY and CDR2 SYGVKD. The CDR3 totals 19 residues. CDR3 sequence (DNA): TGTGCCATCAGTGAGCCTGGGACTAGCGGGAGGAGCTCCTACAATGAGCAGTTCTTC. As protein: CAISEPGTSGRSSYNEQFF.

The sample holds a few counts of this clonotype. This CDR3 is CASSVSPRTDTQYF. The DNA of the CDR3 is TGTGCCAGCAGCGTATCCCCACGCACAGATACGCAGTATTTT. The V and J genes are TRBV9 and TRBJ2-3, with D unclear. This CDR3 spans 14 amino acids. The germline V gene encodes CDR1 SGDLS and CDR2 YYNGEE. The V end lost 1 base, the J end lost 1 base, and 7 bases lay between the germline ends.

The table lists this clonotype with a few counts. The gene calls are TRBV3-1 and TRBJ2-2; D is possibly TRBD1 (6 bases). CDR1 LGHDT and CDR2 YNNKEL come from the germline V gene (reference sequence). The CDR3 has 16 amino acids. V lost 6 bases to trimming and J lost 0 bases, with 14 bases between them. The CDR3 sequence is CASSPTGTSNTGELFF. CDR3 coding DNA: TGTGCCAGCAGTCCAACCGGGACATCGAACACCGGGGAGCTGTTTTTT.

This clonotype came up many times. The chain employs TRBV3-1 and TRBJ2-1, with 13 bases aligning to TRBD2. Germline V gene data show CDR1 as LGHDT and CDR2 as YNNKEL (reference sequence). The V and J ends lost 0 bases and 9 bases, in that order; junction bases with no gene match: 8. This CDR3 region has 17 residues. The CDR3 bases are TGTGCCAGCAGCCAAGACCCAGGACTAGCGGGGGATCGTGAGCAGTTCTTC. It encodes CASSQDPGLAGDREQFF.

This clonotype was observed many times. This rearrangement joins TRBV6-1 to TRBJ2-3; D call uncertain. CDR3 length: 11 amino acids. Looked up from germline, CDR1 is MNHNS and CDR2 is SASEGT. Trimming shortened V by 8 bases and J by 5 bases, and 8 bases separated the two germline ends. CDR3 in amino acids: CASWKGDTQYF. DNA of the CDR3: TGTGCCAGCTGGAAAGGAGATACGCAGTATTTT.

V gene TRBV7-2 combines with J gene TRBJ2-4; either TRBD1 or TRBD2 may fit D (7 bases each). Germline values: CDR1 SGHTA, CDR2 FQGNSA. This CDR3 spans 17 amino acids. Trimming took 2 bases from V and 8 from J, leaving 22 bases between them. The CDR3 region has the DNA TGTGCCAGCAGCTTACAGGGGGGGCGTGGGTTGATAGACATTCAGTACTTC. Its translation is CASSLQGGRGLIDIQYF.

Here the CDR3 DNA reads TGTGCCAGCAGTAGACGAGAGGCCAACGTCCTGACTTTC. Translation: CASSRREANVLTF. The chain joins TRBV7-3 to TRBJ2-6; D not certain. Germline V lookup: CDR1 SGHTA, CDR2 FQGTGA. The CDR3 sequence is 13 residues long. V shed 6 bases and J shed 6 bases, with 9 bases lying between them.

The table lists this clonotype with many counts. V is TRBV2 and J is TRBJ2-2; 7 bases are shared with TRBD1. Trimming cost V 7 bases and J 0 bases; bases outside gene matches: 5. CDR1 and CDR2 (germline): SNHLY, FYNNEI. The CDR3 consists of 15 residues. The CDR3: CASKSTGTNTGELFF. The CDR3 bases are TGTGCCAGCAAGTCGACAGGGACGAACACCGGGGAGCTGTTTTTT. Variable domain in full (rest from reference TRBV2 and TRBJ2-2): EPEVTQTPSHQVTQMGQEVILRCVPISNHLYFYWYRQILGQKVEFLVSFYNNEISEKSEIFDDQFSVERPDGSNFTLKIRSTKLEDSAMYFCASKSTGTNTGELFFGEGSRLTVL.

Worth noting for this clonotype: A clone one base away is much larger, so this may be a read error. The chain has TRBV12-3 or TRBV12-4 and TRBJ2-6; D tentatively reads TRBD1 or TRBD2 (6 bases each). Between the trimmed V and J ends, which lost 1 base and 2 bases, there was a span of 12 bases. This CDR3 has 17 amino acids. CDR3 sequence reads: CASSLGGGGPGANVLTF. The CDR3 nucleotides read TGTGCCAGCAGTTTAGGGGGTGGGGGGCCTGGGGCCAACGTCCTGACTTTC.

The chain's CDR3 is CASSNLREQFF. CDR3 DNA sequence: TGTGCCAGCAGCAATTTGCGTGAGCAGTTCTTC. The chain couples TRBV7-2 to TRBJ2-1; D gene uncertain. The length of the CDR3 is 11 residues. Germline CDR1 is SGHTA and CDR2 is FQGNSA. Trimming pared 5 bases from V and 9 bases from J, leaving 8 bases between.

This clonotype was seen many times. The chain carries TRBV3-1 and TRBJ1-2, with D tentatively TRBD1 (5 bases). V was pared by 0 bases and J by 0 bases, with 17 bases between. This CDR3 has 18 residues. From germline, CDR1 is LGHDT and CDR2 YNNKEL (reference sequence). The CDR3 region is CASSQDSGGWTSNYGYTF. The CDR3 DNA reads as TGTGCCAGCAGCCAAGATAGCGGGGGTTGGACCTCTAACTATGGCTACACCTTC.

The chain couples TRBV9 to TRBJ1-3; D gene unclear. The CDR3 has 18 residues. Germline loops: CDR1 SGDLS, CDR2 YYNGEE. The V end was cut by 2 bases, the J end by 2 bases, with 20 bases between. DNA of the CDR3: TGTGCCAGCAGCGTGGTAGGCAATGCCCTCGGAACTGGAAACACCATATATTTT. It translates to CASSVVGNALGTGNTIYF.

Comment on this clonotype: Since a much larger clone is just one base distant, this may be a read error. This chain uses TRBV28 with TRBJ2-7; D is possibly TRBD1 (6 bases). V lost 8 bases and J 5 bases, leaving 16 bases between the germline ends. Germline CDR1 MDHEN, CDR2 SYDVKM. The CDR3 is 13 amino acids. The CDR3 DNA follows: TGTGCCAGCGGGGGCGGTAGTCTGCACGAGCAGTACTTC. Its protein product is CASGGGSLHEQYF.

There are a few counts of this clonotype. Being one base from a much bigger clone, this may be a read error. The rearrangement joins TRBV12-3 or TRBV12-4 to TRBJ1-3, with D perhaps matching TRBD1 (6 bases). There are 14 residues in the CDR3. CDR3 in amino acids: CAGRYGGFGNTIYF. The CDR3 DNA follows: TGTGCCGGCAGATACGGGGGCTTTGGAAACACCATATATTTT.

Many counts were recorded for this clonotype. The chain recombines TRBV28 with TRBJ1-1, with D uncertain. The V end was cut by 3 bases, the J end by 3 bases, with 11 bases between. CDR3 size: 14 residues. Germline values: CDR1 MDHEN, CDR2 SYDVKM. This CDR3 reads CASSFRTVYTEAFF. The CDR3 DNA is TGTGCCAGCAGTTTCCGGACGGTGTACACTGAAGCTTTCTTT.

In this sample, this clonotype turned up a few times. The V gene is TRBV6-1, the J gene TRBJ2-1; 9 bases align to TRBD1. Germline-derived CDR1 and CDR2 are MNHNS and SASEGT. The CDR3 is 19 residues long. The ends lost 6 bases at V and 2 bases at J; junction bases unmatched: 17. The CDR3 region has the DNA TGTGCCAGCAGCTCACAGACAGGGGGGGGAGTAGCGGCCTACAATGAGCAGTTCTTC. Translating it yields CASSSQTGGGVAAYNEQFF.

This clonotype was picked up many times. This chain joins TRBV12-3 or TRBV12-4 and TRBJ2-3; TRBD1 aligns across 10 bases. V trimming: 6 bases; J trimming: 2 bases; junction bases outside the gene matches: 5. The CDR3 is made up of 15 amino acids. The CDR3 region has the DNA TGTGCCAGCAGGCCGGGACAGGGGACCACAGATACGCAGTATTTT. This translates into CASRPGQGTTDTQYF.